This entry is about one T cell receptor (beta chain). The antigen remains unidentified. Study observations and caveats: Tumor Treg TCRs overlapped most with tumor naive CD4+ cells.

Semi-nested PCR with Nested Universal Primer A followed constant-region reverse priming of full-length variable regions. MiXCR, applied by TCRdb to the 5' RACE reads, yields one record per CDR3 protein. Of approximately 12,000 distinct CDR3 sequences listed, about 51% were seen once; the top ten hold roughly 12%. Naive CD4+ T cells were purified with Tregs depleted by CD25. The CDR3 extends over 14 amino acids. Trimming took 0 bases from V and 9 from J; bases not matched to a gene: 6. Germline values: CDR1 SGDLS, CDR2 YYNGEE. This TCR was recovered from a female donor with breast cancer. This chain joins TRBV9 and TRBJ2-1; TRBD2 matches 7 bases. Sequencing was carried out using tumor-infiltrating naive CD4+ T cells sorted from the breast tumor. The subset: naive CD4+ T cells, CD4+CD45RA+CD25-. CDR3 in DNA: TGTGCCAGCAGCGTAGGACTAGCTAGTGGTGAGCAGTTCTTC. Its protein product is CASSVGLASGEQFF.